This passage covers 15 T cell receptor beta chains from one sample sequenced in a study of blood T cell repertoires in COVID-19 (dated by TCRdb to between 2020 and 2021). Libraries were prepared through the immunoSEQ multiplex PCR assay. Here the immuneACCESS table is served through TCRdb, limited to in-frame sequences with V and J called. Missing clones are a known gap in these copies; in checked studies unresolved V genes cover under half, and the rest lacks a known reason. This sample lists some 180,000 clones; around 90% were detected once. The top ten constitute roughly 0.6% of the sample. The material sequenced was peripheral blood. The receptor set was obtained from a man aged 45-65 years with acute or convalescent COVID-19.

This clone came up once. The chain has TRBV27 and TRBJ1-6; D is unclear. Trimming shortened V by 4 bases and J by 10 bases, and 14 bases separated the two germline ends. CDR1 is MNHEY and CDR2 is SMNVEV in the germline V gene (reference sequence). The CDR3 spans 14 residues. As DNA, the CDR3 is TGTGCCAGCAGTTCAGGACTGGGGAGCTCACCCCTCCACTTT. It is translated as CASSSGLGSSPLHF.

The CDR3 here is CASQTQGYNTGELFF. The CDR3 DNA is TGTGCCAGTCAGACTCAGGGGTATAACACCGGGGAGCTGTTTTTT. The chain has TRBV5-8 and TRBJ2-2; TRBD1 might be the D (6 bases). Per germline, CDR1 SGHTS and CDR2 YDEGEE. CDR3 length equals 15 residues. Trimming cost V 8 bases and J 2 bases, with 16 bases left between them.

The chain joins TRBV10-3 to TRBJ1-1; no definite D call. Per the germline V gene, CDR1 is ENHRY and CDR2 is SYGVKD. V lost 3 bases, J lost 1 base, and 9 bases lay in between. The CDR3 consists of 14 residues. CDR3 DNA: TGTGCCATCAGTGAAAGAGCTACGAACACTGAAGCTTTCTTT. It translates to CAISERATNTEAFF.

The CDR3 bases are TGCAGCGTTGCTGGGACAGCCGGGGACTATGGCTACACCTTC. This encodes CSVAGTAGDYGYTF. The J gene is TRBJ1-2, the V gene TRBV29-1; 7 bases align to TRBD1. The CDR3 spans 14 residues. Germline CDR1 is SQVTM and CDR2 is ANQGSEA. The J segment lost 3 bases and the V segment lost 4 bases, leaving 8 bases of the junction unmatched.

This chain links TRBV6-2 or TRBV6-3 with TRBJ2-1, with TRBD2 matching over 9 bases. Germline loops: CDR1 MNHEY, CDR2 SVGEGT. The CDR3 extends over 18 amino acids. J lost 7 bases, V lost 0 bases, and 13 bases had no gene match. Written as DNA, the CDR3 is TGTGCCAGCAGTTACTCGCCGGGGAGGCCTAGCGGGGCGAATGAGCAGTTCTTC. Encoded protein: CASSYSPGRPSGANEQFF.

Notes on this clone: A junction end diverges from the germline sequence, so it may reflect a read error. The chain recombines TRBV11-2 with TRBJ1-1; 9 nucleotides align to TRBD1. Germline V gene lookup returns CDR1 SGHAT and CDR2 FQNNGV. This CDR3 contains 15 residues. The CDR3 loop is CASSLTGGMNTEAFF. CDR3 nucleotide sequence: TGTGCCAGCAGCTTGACAGGGGGAATGAATACTGAAGCTTTCTTT.

This clone was detected only a few times. J is TRBJ1-5 and V is TRBV30; no reliable D call. Trimming left V 2 bases short and J 3 bases short, with 8 bases between. CDR1 and CDR2 (germline): GTSNPN, SVGIG (reference sequence). The CDR3 runs 13 residues. CDR3 in amino acids: CAWSPQNNQPQHF. The CDR3 DNA sequence: TGTGCCTGGAGTCCACAGAACAATCAGCCCCAGCATTTT.

The chain has TRBV4-1 and TRBJ2-4, with 9 bases identical to TRBD1. V trimming: 5 bases; J trimming: 9 bases; junction bases outside the gene matches: 5. This CDR3 region has 13 residues. Germline V gene data show CDR1 as MGHRA and CDR2 as YSYEKL. CDR3 in DNA: TGCGCCAGCAGCTTGGGACAGGGTGGCATTCAGTACTTC. Its translation: CASSLGQGGIQYF.

The V call is TRBV6-5, the J call TRBJ2-3; 12 nucleotides agree with TRBD2. This CDR3 comprises 13 residues. Germline V gene data show CDR1 as MNHEY and CDR2 as SVGAGI. The junction had 2 bases not matched to a gene; V was cut back by 10 bases and J by 3 bases. The CDR3 DNA is TGTGCCATCGGGACTAGCGGGACAGATACGCAGTATTTT. Amino acids: CAIGTSGTDTQYF.

J is TRBJ1-2 and V is TRBV10-3, with 8 bases matching TRBD1. The V segment lost 6 bases and the J segment 4 bases; nucleotides outside the gene matches: 7. The CDR3 runs to 14 residues. Germline V gene data show CDR1 as ENHRY and CDR2 as SYGVKD. CDR3 DNA sequence: TGTGCCATCAGCGACCCGACAGGGGCCTATGGCTACACCTTC. This codes for CAISDPTGAYGYTF.

This clone showed up just a few times. The chain joins TRBV9 to TRBJ2-2; possibly TRBD2 for D (7 bases). Germline V lookup: CDR1 SGDLS, CDR2 YYNGEE. Trimming cost V 4 bases and J 4 bases, with 20 bases left between them. This CDR3 is 17 amino acids long. This CDR3 reads CASSTPGGGASTGELFF. The CDR3 DNA follows: TGTGCCAGCAGCACACCCGGTGGGGGGGCCAGCACCGGGGAGCTGTTTTTT.

The rearrangement joins TRBV9 to TRBJ1-2; D is possibly TRBD1 (6 bases). V shed 4 bases and J shed 7 bases, with 17 bases lying between them. Germline V gives CDR1 SGDLS, CDR2 YYNGEE. The length of the CDR3 is 14 residues. CDR3 amino acids: CASSPLTGKGGYTF. The CDR3 bases are TGTGCCAGCAGCCCCCTAACAGGGAAAGGTGGCTACACCTTC. Full variable domain (remainder filled in from reference TRBV9 and TRBJ1-2): DSGVTQTPKHLITATGQRVTLRCSPRSGDLSVYWYQQSLDQGLQFLIQYYNGEERAKGNILERFSAQQFPDLHSELNLSSLELGDSALYFCASSPLTGKGGYTFGSGTRLTVV.

This sequence joins TRBV9 and TRBJ1-1, with 7 bases fitting TRBD1. The junction had 7 bases not matched to a gene; V was cut back by 0 bases and J by 8 bases. CDR3 size: 14 residues. CDR1 is SGDLS, CDR2 YYNGEE, per germline. Here the CDR3 DNA reads TGTGCCAGCAGCGTAGGGCAAAGGACAGGAGAAGCTTTCTTT. This codes for CASSVGQRTGEAFF.

The chain combines TRBV19 with TRBJ2-7; D may be TRBD2 (5 bases). The ends were cut back, 1 base at V and 6 bases at J, with 13 bases in the middle. Germline V lookup: CDR1 LNHDA, CDR2 SQIVND (reference sequence). The CDR3 is 14 residues long. The chain's CDR3 is CASSIGGGWGEQYF. In DNA form, the CDR3 reads TGTGCCAGTAGTATAGGTGGAGGTTGGGGCGAGCAGTACTTC.

The chain carries TRBV7-6 and TRBJ2-5, with D hard to call. This CDR3 has 13 amino acids. V lost 5 bases, J lost 6 bases, and 13 bases lay in between. Germline V gene data show CDR1 as SGHVS and CDR2 as FNYEAQ. CDR3 amino acids: CASSPRNVQTQYF. The CDR3 coding sequence is TGTGCCAGCAGCCCTAGAAATGTACAGACCCAGTACTTC.